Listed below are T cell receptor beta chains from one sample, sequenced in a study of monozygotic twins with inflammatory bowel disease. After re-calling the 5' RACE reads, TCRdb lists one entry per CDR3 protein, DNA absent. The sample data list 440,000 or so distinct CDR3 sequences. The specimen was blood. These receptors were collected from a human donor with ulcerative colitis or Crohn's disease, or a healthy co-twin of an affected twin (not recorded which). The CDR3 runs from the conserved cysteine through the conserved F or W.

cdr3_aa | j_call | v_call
CASSATTAGFQETQYF | TRBJ2-5 | TRBV6-1
CASSLLPDSNQPQHF | TRBJ1-5 | TRBV5-5
CASSQGNQVVTEAFF | TRBJ1-1 | TRBV4-1
CASSSPQGRSYNEQFF | TRBJ2-1 | TRBV28
CPSRNTWDSDYEQYF | TRBJ2-7 | TRBV7-9
CSARGSSGTQETQYF | TRBJ2-5 | TRBV20-1
CATSRGDTNTDTQYF | TRBJ2-3 | TRBV15
CAWTLLRTGFSSGANVLTF | TRBJ2-6 | TRBV30
CASSLTSGRSTDTQYF | TRBJ2-3 | TRBV7-2
CASSQDLPWEREDNEQFF | TRBJ2-1 | TRBV14
CAISGLGGLDEQYF | TRBJ2-7 | TRBV10-3
CASSQRVNNEQFF | TRBJ2-1 | TRBV12-3/TRBV12-4
CSALNVAAGGSNQPQHF | TRBJ1-5 | TRBV20-1
CASKADRTSNEQFF | TRBJ2-1 | TRBV19
CASSYPRGRGNIQYF | TRBJ2-4 | TRBV28
CASSSLQLASGANVLTF | TRBJ2-6 | TRBV11-2
CASSLRVRNSPLHF | TRBJ1-6 | TRBV27
CASSPYSGSGSGEQYF | TRBJ2-7 | TRBV5-5
CASSTTQGRGYEQYF | TRBJ2-7 | TRBV27
CASSRGYLAGNTIYF | TRBJ1-3 | TRBV7-2
CATSDSQGMGETQYF | TRBJ2-5 | TRBV24-1
CASSQAGLAGLTYF | TRBJ2-7 | TRBV14
CASSISGQRNTEAFF | TRBJ1-1 | TRBV19
CASSHVGWDEQFF | TRBJ2-1 | TRBV7-9
CSVARGQKETQYF | TRBJ2-5 | TRBV29-1
CASSYSSDEAFSNQPQHF | TRBJ1-5 | TRBV6-5
CASSLGPGDQPQHF | TRBJ1-5 | TRBV7-6